This T cell receptor beta chain originates from a study of early T cells in non-severe SARS-CoV-2 infection. About the research overall: The input, bulk RNA from unsorted whole blood, was sequenced, and chains were unpaired. Study-level points and caveats: Database matching using VDJdb favored anti-spike CD8 responses, with private and CD4 specificities left missing.

Individual cDNA molecules received unique molecular identifiers. TCRdb used MiXCR to reprocess the 5' RACE reads, holding one entry per CDR3 protein. The sample shows roughly 56,000 distinct CDR3 sequences, under 8.5% of them seen only once. Unmatched junction bases numbered 0, after V lost 3 bases and J lost 5 bases. This CDR3 has 11 amino acids. In germline, CDR1 is SQVTM, CDR2 ANQGSEA. Details on this clonotype: The antigen is unknown. A read error may explain this, as a much larger clone is one base away.

The source is an adult who was a healthcare worker with PCR-confirmed SARS-CoV-2 infection or an uninfected control (not recorded which). Sequenced input: whole blood. V usage is TRBV29-1 and J usage is TRBJ1-1; 7 bases map to TRBD1. The CDR3: CSVDRGTEAFF. CDR3 bases: TGCAGCGTTGACAGGGGGACTGAAGCTTTCTTT. The whole variable domain, filled in from reference TRBV29-1 and TRBJ1-1, reads SAVISQKPSRDICQRGTSLTIQCQVDSQVTMMFWYRQQPGQSLTLIATANQGSEATYESGFVIDKFPISRPNLTFSTLTVSNMSPEDSSIYLCSVDRGTEAFFGQGTRLTVV.